This entry describes one T cell receptor beta chain. What it binds is not known. TCRdb's table, derived via immunoSEQ multiplex PCR, lists solely in-frame clones and lacks some. The sample has about 130,000 clones; 89% are singletons. These data belong to a study of T cells in localized non-small cell lung cancer. Study-wide points: Overall survival was longer when the density of T cells in the blood was higher. Uninvolved adjacent lung showed the highest T cell clonality, exceeding tumor. In adjacent lung, a median roughly 56 of the top 100 tumor clones were found. Tumor samples were not multi-region, leaving intratumor heterogeneity unexcluded.

Germline CDR1 reads MDHEN; CDR2 reads SYDVKM. Between the trimmed V and J ends, which lost 5 bases and 1 base, there was a span of 9 bases. This CDR3 region has 15 residues. The chain joins TRBV28 to TRBJ2-6; perhaps D is TRBD1 or TRBD2 (6 bases each). This material consisted of peripheral blood, taken before any cancer treatment. The clonotype comes from a female donor older than 55 with stage I lung adenocarcinoma. CDR3 sequence reads: CASSRGGSGANVLTF. The CDR3 coding sequence is TGTGCCAGCAGTCGAGGGGGGTCTGGGGCCAACGTCCTGACTTTC.